The present T cell receptor beta chain was sequenced within a study of OX40 agonist ivuxolimab in advanced cancers. About the research overall: The dose of intravenous ivuxolimab that patients received every 2 weeks ranged from 0.01 to 10 mg/kg. Dose-escalation patients were diagnosed with hepatocellular carcinoma, melanoma, renal cell cancer or head and neck cancer.

Germline trimming cut 4 bases from V and 12 bases from J; bases unmatched to any gene: 5. The CDR3 has 11 amino acids. Germline lookup yields CDR1 MGHDK and CDR2 SYGVNS. Broader study findings: Patients who responded partially at 0.1-3.0 mg/kg showed clonal expansion ranking among the lowest. At 0.1 to 3.0 mg/kg and by week 6, CD4+ and CD8+ T cells in the blood had expanded clonally.

Clones were sequenced by immunoSEQ multiplex PCR, and TCRdb holds only the in-frame ones, with some missing. Among about 82,000 clones listed, just under 90% were seen once. As to this clone: The antigen remains unidentified.

The chain links TRBV25-1 to TRBJ1-1; 7 positions agree with TRBD1. The clonotype originates from an adult with an advanced solid tumor such as melanoma, head and neck, liver or kidney cancer. The specimen comprised CD4+ or CD8+ T cells sorted from blood, sampled in a trial of the OX40 agonist ivuxolimab. Here the CDR3 reads CASSAPGQTFF. CDR3 sequence (DNA): TGTGCCAGCAGTGCTCCGGGACAGACTTTCTTT.